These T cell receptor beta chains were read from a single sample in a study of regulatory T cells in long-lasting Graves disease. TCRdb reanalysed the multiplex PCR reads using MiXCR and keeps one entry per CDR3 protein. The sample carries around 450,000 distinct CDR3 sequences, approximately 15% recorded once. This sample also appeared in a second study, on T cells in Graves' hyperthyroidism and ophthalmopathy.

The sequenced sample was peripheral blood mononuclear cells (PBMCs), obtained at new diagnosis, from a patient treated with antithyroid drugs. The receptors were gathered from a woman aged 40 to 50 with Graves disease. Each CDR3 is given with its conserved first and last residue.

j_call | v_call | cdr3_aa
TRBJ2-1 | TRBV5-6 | CASSATGLMQFF
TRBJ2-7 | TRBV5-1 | CASGPDFQERTYEQYF
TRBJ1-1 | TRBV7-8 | CASSSGGVDTEAFF
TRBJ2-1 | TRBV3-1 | CASSLRGGDNEQFF
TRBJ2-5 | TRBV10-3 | CAISGGWASGRNQETQYF
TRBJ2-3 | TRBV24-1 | CATSRQGYQYF
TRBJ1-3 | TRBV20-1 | CSASTGSGNTIYF
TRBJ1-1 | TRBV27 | CASSLAHGAPEAFF
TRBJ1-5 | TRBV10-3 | CAISDEGGVGNQPQHF
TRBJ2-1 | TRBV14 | CASSQSGLNEQFF
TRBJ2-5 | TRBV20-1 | CSARAPYRVQETQYF
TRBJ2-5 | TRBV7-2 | CASSLEWGLDGTQYF
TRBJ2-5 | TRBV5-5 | CASSPPWQLGGLRRGLLGTQYF
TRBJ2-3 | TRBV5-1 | CASSQGQDTDTQYF
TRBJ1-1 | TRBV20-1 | CSAEQSMNTEAFF
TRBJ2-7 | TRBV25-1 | CASRLTGHFEQYF
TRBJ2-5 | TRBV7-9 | CASSSAGPQRETQYF
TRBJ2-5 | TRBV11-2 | CASSQDRVVETQYF
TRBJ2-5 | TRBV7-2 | CASSLNVGRFQETQYF
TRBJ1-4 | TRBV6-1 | CASSRSGTTNEKLFF
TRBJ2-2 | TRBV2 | CASSVSSGSNTGELFF
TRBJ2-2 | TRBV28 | CASKKEGRTGELFF
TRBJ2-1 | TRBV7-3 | CASSPNSGPYNEQFF
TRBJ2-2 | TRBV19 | CASSSWGQGNTGELFF
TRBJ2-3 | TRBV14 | CASSHLTVSTDTQYF
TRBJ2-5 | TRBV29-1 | CSTDRSGTQYF
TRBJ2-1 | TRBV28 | CACGGRADYNEQFF
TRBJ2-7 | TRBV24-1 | CATSDSGQGSYEQYF
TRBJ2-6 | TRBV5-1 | CASRWTGQNSGANVLTF
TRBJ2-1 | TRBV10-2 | CASRGTSGGGYNEQFF
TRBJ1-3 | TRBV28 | CASSFWGESGTGGNTIYF
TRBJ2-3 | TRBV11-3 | CASRPLLAGVSDTQYF
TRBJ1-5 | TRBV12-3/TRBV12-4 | CASSWTGGNQPQHF
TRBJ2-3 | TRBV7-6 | CASSNPISLGTGRTDTQYF
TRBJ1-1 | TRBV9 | CASSAHRGNTEAFF
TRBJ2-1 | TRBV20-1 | CSAPRGGPYNEQFF
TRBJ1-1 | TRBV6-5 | CASSYGGGPEAFF
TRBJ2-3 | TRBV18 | CASSPRTDTRYF
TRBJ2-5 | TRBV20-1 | CSARLPSGKETQYF
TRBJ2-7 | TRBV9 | CASSVVGDGYEQYF
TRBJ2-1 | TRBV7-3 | CASSSGQGAGDNEQFF
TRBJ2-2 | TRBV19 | CASSIGTSGELFF
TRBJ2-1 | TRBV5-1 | CASSLARNSYNEQFF
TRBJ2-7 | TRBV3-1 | CASSQIAGGVDEQYF
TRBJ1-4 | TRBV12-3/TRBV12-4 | CASSQDQAPLVSLDLNEKLFF
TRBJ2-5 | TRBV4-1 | CASSQEGALGGETQYF
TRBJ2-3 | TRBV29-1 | CSVLRSSTDTQYF
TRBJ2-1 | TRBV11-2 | CASSPSGLAGSHEQFF
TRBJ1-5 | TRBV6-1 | CASSEAKGFGQPQHF
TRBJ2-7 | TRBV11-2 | CASSLAGTRAYF
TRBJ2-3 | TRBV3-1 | CASSKTSGRADTQYF
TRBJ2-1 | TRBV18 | CASYGVSGHNEQFF
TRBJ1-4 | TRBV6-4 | CASSHLSEKLFF
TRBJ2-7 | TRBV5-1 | CASSFLDRGNEQYF
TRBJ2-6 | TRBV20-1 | CSASPSGANVLTF
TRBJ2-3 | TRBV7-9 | CASQRREKTDTQYF
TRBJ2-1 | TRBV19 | CASSKGLAGVEAVYNEQFF
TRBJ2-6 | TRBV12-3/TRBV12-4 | CASSSTGGHSGANVLTF
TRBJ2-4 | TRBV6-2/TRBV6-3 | CASSYSRDIQYF